This record concerns one TCR beta chain sequence. Antigen unknown. These data come from a study of cytomegalovirus exposure and HLA in healthy donors. Findings and caveats of the study: Later examination showed HLA-associated TCR beta chains had greater clonal expansion than equally common others. Analyzed later, most CMV-associated TCR beta chains appeared HLA-restricted.

Researchers ran the PCR with 60 Vbeta and 13 Jbeta primers. TCRdb keeps only in-frame clones here, not all; method: immunoSEQ multiplex PCR. The table includes about 140,000 clones, about four fifths detected once. The CDR3 contains 16 residues. From germline, CDR1 is KGHSH and CDR2 LQKENI. Trimming left V 1 base short and J 1 base short, with 11 bases between. The chain recombines TRBV18 with TRBJ2-1; D is possibly TRBD1 (6 bases). Input material: PBMCs. The sequence was obtained from a young man in good health. This CDR3 reads CASSPRPGVSYNEQFF. DNA for the CDR3: TGTGCCAGCTCACCACGTCCAGGGGTGTCCTACAATGAGCAGTTCTTC.